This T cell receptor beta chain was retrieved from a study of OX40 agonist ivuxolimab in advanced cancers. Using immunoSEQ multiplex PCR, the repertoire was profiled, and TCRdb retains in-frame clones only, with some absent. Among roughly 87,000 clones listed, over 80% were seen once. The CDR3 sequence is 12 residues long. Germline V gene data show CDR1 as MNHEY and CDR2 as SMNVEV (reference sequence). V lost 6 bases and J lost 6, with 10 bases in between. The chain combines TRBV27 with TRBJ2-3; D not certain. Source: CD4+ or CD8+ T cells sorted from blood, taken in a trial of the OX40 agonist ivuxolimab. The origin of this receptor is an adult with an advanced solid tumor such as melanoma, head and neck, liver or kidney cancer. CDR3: CASSPSKDTQYF. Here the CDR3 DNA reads TGTGCCAGCAGCCCTTCGAAGGATACGCAGTATTTT.